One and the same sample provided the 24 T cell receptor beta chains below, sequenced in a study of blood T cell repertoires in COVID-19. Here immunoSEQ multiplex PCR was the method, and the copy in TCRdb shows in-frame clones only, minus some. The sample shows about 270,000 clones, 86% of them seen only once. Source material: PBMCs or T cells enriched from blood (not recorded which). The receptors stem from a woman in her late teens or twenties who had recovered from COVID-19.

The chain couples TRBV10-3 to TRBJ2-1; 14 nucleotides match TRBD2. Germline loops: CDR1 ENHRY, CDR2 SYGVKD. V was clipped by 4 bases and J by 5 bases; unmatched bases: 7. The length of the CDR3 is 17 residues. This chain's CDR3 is CAISAQGLAGGDNEQFF. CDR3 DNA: TGTGCCATCAGTGCCCAAGGACTAGCGGGGGGAGACAATGAGCAGTTCTTC.

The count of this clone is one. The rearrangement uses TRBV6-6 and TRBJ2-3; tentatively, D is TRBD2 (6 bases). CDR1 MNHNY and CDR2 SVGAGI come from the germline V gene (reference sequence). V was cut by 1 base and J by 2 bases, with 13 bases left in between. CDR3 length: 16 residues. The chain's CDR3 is CASSYFDGGTTDTQYF. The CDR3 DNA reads TGTGCCAGCAGTTACTTCGACGGCGGGACCACAGATACGCAGTATTTT.

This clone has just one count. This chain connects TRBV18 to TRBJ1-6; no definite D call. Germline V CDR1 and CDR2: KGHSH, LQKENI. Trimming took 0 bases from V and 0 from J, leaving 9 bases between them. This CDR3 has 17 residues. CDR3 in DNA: TGTGCCAGCTCACCACCTGCGGGGAGCTCCTATAATTCACCCCTCCACTTT. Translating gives CASSPPAGSSYNSPLHF.

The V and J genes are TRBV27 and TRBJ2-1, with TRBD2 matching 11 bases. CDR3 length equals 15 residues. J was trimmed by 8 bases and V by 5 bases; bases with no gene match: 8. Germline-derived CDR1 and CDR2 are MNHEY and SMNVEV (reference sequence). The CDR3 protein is CASSPETSGKDEQFF. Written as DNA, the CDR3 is TGTGCCAGCAGTCCAGAGACTAGCGGGAAGGATGAGCAGTTCTTC.

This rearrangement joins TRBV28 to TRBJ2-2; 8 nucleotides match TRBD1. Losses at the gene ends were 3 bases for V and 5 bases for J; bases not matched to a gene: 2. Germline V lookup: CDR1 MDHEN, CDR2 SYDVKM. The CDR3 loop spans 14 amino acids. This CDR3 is CASSLDRETGELFF. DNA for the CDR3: TGTGCCAGCAGTTTGGACAGGGAGACCGGGGAGCTGTTTTTT.

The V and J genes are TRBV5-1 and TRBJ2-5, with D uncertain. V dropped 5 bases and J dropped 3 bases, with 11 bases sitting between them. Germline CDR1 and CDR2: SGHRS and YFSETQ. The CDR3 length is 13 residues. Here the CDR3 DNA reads TGCGCCAGCAGTCTGGAGAATAAAGAGACCCAGTACTTC. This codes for CASSLENKETQYF.

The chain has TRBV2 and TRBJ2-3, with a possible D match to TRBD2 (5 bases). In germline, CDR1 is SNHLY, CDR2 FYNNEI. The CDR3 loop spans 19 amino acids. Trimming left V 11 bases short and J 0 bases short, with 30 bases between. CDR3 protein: CALSISSVLGSGSTDTQYF. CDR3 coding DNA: TGTGCCCTCAGCATATCTTCTGTTTTGGGCTCGGGAAGCACAGATACGCAGTATTTT.

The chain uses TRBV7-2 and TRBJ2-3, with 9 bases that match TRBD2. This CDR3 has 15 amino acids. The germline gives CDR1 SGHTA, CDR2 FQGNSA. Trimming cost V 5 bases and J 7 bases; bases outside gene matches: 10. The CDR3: CASSLSGGQRNTQYF. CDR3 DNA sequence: TGTGCCAGCAGCCTTAGCGGGGGCCAGAGGAATACGCAGTATTTT.

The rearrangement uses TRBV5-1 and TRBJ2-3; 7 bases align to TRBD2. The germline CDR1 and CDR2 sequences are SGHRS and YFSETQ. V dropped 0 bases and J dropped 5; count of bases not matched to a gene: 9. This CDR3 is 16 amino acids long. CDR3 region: CASSLEGRANLDTQYF. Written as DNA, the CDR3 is TGCGCCAGCAGCTTGGAGGGGAGGGCGAATCTAGATACGCAGTATTTT.

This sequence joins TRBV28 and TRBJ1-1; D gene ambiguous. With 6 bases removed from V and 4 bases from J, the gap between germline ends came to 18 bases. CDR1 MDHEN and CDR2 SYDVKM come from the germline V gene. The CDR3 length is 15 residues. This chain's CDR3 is CASSLVFSVSTEAFF. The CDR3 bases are TGTGCCAGCAGCCTAGTTTTCTCGGTGTCCACTGAAGCTTTCTTT.

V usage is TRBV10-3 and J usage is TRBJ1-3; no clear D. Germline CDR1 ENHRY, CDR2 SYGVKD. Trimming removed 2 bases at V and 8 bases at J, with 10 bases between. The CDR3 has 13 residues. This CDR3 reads CAISEMSPYTIYF. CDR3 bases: TGTGCCATCAGTGAGATGAGCCCTTACACCATATATTTT.

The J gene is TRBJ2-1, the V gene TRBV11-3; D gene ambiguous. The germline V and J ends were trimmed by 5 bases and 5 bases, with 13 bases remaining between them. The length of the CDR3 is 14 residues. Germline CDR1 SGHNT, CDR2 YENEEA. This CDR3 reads CASSPRPHHNEQFF. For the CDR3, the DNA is TGTGCCAGCAGCCCTAGGCCCCACCACAATGAGCAGTTCTTC.

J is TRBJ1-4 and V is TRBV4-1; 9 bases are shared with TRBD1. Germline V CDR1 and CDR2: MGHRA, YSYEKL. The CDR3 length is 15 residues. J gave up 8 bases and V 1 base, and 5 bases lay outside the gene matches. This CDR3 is CASSQVTGGYEKLFF. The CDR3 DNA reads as TGCGCCAGCAGCCAAGTGACAGGGGGTTACGAAAAACTGTTTTTT.

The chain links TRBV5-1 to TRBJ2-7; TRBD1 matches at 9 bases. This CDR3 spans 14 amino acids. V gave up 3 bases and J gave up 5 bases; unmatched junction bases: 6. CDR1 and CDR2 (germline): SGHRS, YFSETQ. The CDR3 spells CASSWTGAENEQYF. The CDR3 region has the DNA TGCGCCAGCAGCTGGACAGGGGCGGAAAACGAGCAGTACTTC.

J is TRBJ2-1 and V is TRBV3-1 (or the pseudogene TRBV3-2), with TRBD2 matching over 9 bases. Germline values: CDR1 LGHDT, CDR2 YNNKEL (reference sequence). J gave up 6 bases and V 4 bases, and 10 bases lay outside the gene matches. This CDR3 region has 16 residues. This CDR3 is CASSRQGTSPGNEQFF. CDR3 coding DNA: TGTGCCAGCAGCCGCCAGGGGACTAGCCCGGGCAATGAGCAGTTCTTC.

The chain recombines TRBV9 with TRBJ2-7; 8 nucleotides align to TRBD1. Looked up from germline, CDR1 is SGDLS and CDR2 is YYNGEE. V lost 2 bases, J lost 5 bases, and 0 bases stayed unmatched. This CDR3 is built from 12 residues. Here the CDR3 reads CASSVTGDEQYF. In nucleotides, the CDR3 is TGTGCCAGCAGCGTGACAGGGGACGAGCAGTACTTC.

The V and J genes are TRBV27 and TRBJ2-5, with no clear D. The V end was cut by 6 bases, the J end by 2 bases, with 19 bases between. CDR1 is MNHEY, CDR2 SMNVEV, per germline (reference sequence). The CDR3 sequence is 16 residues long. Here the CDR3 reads CASSFRGSGWQETQYF. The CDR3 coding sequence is TGTGCCAGCAGCTTCCGAGGCTCGGGTTGGCAAGAGACCCAGTACTTC.

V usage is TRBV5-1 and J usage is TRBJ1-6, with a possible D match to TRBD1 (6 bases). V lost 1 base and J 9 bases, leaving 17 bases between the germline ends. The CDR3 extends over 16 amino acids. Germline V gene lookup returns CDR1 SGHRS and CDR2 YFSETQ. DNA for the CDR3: TGCGCCAGCAGCTTGCGTCGGGGGGCGGATGTTTCACCCCTCCACTTT. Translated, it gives CASSLRRGADVSPLHF.

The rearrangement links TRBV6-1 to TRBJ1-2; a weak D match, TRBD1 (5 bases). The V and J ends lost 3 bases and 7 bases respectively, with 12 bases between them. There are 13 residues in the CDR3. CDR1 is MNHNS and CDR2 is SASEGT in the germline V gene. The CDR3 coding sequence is TGTGCCAGCAGTGACCGGCAGGGCTCTGGCTACACCTTC. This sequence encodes CASSDRQGSGYTF.

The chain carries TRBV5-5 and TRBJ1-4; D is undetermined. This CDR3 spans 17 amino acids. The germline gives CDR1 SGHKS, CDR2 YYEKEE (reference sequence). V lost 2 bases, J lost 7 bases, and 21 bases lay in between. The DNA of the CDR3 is TGTGCCAGCAGCTTTAATTGGAGGCGGGTTTCGGGTGAAAAACTGTTTTTT. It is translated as CASSFNWRRVSGEKLFF.

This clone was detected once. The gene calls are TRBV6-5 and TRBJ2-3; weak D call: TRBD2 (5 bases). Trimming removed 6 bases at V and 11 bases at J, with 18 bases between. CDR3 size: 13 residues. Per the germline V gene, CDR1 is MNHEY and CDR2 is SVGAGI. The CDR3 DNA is TGTGCCAGCAGGGGCGGGCCTGGTAGTGTGCAGTATTTT. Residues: CASRGGPGSVQYF.

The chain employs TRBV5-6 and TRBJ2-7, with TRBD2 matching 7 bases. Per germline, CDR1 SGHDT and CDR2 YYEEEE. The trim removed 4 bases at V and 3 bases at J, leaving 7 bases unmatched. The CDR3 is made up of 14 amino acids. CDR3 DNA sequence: TGTGCCAGCAGCCTTAGCGGGCTATACTACGAGCAGTACTTC. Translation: CASSLSGLYYEQYF.

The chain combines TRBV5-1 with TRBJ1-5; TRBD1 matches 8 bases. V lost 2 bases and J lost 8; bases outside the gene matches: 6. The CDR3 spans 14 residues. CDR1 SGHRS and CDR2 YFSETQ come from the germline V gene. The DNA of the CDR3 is TGCGCCAGCAGCTTAGGGACAGGACACGAGCCCCAGCATTTT. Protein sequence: CASSLGTGHEPQHF. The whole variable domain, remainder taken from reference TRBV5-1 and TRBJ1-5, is KAGVTQTPRYLIKTRGQQVTLSCSPISGHRSVSWYQQTPGQGLQFLFEYFSETQRNKGNFPGRFSGRQFSNSRSEMNVSTLELGDSALYLCASSLGTGHEPQHFGDGTRLSIL.

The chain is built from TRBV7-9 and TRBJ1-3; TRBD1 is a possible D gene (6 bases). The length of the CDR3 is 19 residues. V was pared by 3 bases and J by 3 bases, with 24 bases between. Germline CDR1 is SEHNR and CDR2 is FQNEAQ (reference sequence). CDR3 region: CASSFTGPEQGFDGNTIYF. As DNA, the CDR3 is TGTGCCAGCAGCTTTACTGGACCCGAACAGGGATTCGATGGAAACACCATATATTTT.